A single T cell receptor beta chain is shown here with its context. Its antigen is not known. Sequence at one end of the junction differs from germline and may be a read error. This specimen comes from a study of blood T cells in healthy people across ages. CDR1 is LGHNA and CDR2 is YSLEER in the germline V gene. This CDR3 has 15 amino acids. Study outcomes and limitations: Nothing was known about donor CMV status, and this possibly confounded expanded clonotype changes.

Primed by a sample-barcoded 5' primer and a J-beta primer mix, a second PCR proceeded for about 6 to 12 cycles. TCRdb independently ran MiXCR on the 5' RACE reads; one entry per CDR3 protein. This sample has over 450,000 distinct CDR3 sequences, with approximately 25% found just once. These data were likewise used in another study, on T cells of mothers and their children. That paper states: The TCR beta CDR3 read count exceeded 8.5 million for each mother and was several million for each child. Clones that were microchimeric and persistent were not detected among T cells.

This receptor was taken from a boy between 10 and 17 years old in good health. The genes are TRBV4-3 and TRBJ1-4; D is unclear. What was sequenced was blood. CDR3: CASSQEDATSEKLFF. The CDR3 DNA reads as TGCGCCAGCAGCCAAGAGGATGCAACTAGTGAAAAACTGTTTTTT.